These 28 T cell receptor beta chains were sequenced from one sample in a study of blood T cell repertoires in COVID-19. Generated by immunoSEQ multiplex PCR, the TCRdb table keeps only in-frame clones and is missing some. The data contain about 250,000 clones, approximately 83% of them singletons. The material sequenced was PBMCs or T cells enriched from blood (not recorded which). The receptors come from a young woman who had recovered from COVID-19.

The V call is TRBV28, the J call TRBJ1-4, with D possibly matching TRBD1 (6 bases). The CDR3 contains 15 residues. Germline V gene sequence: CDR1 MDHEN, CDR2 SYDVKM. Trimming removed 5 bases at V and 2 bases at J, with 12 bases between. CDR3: CASSPPGVTNEKLFF. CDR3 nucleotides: TGTGCCAGCAGTCCCCCAGGGGTCACTAATGAAAAACTGTTTTTT.

The CDR3 DNA reads as TGTGCCAGCAGCGTCGGGACAGTACCTGAAGCTTTCTTT. It yields the protein CASSVGTVPEAFF. V gene TRBV9 combines with J gene TRBJ1-1; the match to TRBD1 covers 7 bases. The CDR3 consists of 13 residues. Germline V gene lookup returns CDR1 SGDLS and CDR2 YYNGEE. Trimming at V came to 2 bases and at J to 6 bases, leaving 4 bases not matched to a gene.

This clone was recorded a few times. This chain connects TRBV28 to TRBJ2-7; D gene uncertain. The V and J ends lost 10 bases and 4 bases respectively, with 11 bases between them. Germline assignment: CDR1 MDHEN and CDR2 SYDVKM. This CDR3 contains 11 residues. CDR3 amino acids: CATSVRYEQYF. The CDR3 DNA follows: TGTGCCACCTCGGTCCGATACGAGCAGTACTTC.

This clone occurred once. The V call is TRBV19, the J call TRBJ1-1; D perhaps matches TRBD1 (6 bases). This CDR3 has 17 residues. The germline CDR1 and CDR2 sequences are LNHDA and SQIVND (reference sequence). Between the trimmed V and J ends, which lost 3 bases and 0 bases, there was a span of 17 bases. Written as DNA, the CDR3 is TGTGCCAGTAGTATTAGTCCCCCTCAGGGGCTGAACACTGAAGCTTTCTTT. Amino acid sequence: CASSISPPQGLNTEAFF.

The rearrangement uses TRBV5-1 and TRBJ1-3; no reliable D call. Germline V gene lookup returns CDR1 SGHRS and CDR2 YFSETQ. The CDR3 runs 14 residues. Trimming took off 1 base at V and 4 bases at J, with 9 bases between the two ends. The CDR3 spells CASSLNYQGNTIYF. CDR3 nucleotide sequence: TGCGCCAGCAGCTTGAACTATCAGGGAAACACCATATATTTT.

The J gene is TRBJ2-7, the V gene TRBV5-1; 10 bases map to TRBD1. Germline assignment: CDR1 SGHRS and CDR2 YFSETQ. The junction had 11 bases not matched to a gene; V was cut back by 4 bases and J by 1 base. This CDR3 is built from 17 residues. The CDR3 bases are TGCGCCAGCAGCCCAGTCCCGGGACAGGGGATATCCTACGAGCAGTACTTC. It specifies CASSPVPGQGISYEQYF.

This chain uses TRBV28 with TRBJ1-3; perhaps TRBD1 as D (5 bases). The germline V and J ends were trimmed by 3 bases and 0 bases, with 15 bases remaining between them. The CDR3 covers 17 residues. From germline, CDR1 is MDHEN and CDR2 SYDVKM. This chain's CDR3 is CASSLSLQDPSGNTIYF. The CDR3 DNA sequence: TGTGCCAGCAGTTTGTCCCTACAGGACCCCTCTGGAAACACCATATATTTT.

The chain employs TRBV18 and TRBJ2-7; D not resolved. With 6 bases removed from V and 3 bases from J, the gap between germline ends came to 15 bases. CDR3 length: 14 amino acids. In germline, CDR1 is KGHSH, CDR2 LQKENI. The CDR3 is CASSPDMMNYEQYF. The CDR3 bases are TGTGCCAGCTCGCCAGACATGATGAACTACGAGCAGTACTTC. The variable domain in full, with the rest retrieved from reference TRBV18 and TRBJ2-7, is NAGVMQNPRHLVRRRGQEARLRCSPMKGHSHVYWYRQLPEEGLKFMVYLQKENIIDESGMPKERFSAEFPKEGPSILRIQQVVRGDSAAYFCASSPDMMNYEQYFGPGTRLTVT.

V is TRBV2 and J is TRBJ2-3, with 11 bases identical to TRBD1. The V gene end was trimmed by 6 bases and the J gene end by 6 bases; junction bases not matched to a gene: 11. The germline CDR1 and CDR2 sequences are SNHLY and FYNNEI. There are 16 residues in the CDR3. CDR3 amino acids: CASSRTGGARTDTQYF. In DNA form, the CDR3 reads TGTGCCAGCAGCCGGACAGGGGGCGCGAGAACCGATACGCAGTATTTT.

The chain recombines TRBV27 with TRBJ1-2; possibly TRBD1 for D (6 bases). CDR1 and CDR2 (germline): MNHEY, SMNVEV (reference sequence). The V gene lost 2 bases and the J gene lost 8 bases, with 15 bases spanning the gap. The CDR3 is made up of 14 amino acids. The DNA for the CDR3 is TGTGCCAGCAGTTTAGTATCGGGGGGCGCGGGCTACACCTTC. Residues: CASSLVSGGAGYTF.

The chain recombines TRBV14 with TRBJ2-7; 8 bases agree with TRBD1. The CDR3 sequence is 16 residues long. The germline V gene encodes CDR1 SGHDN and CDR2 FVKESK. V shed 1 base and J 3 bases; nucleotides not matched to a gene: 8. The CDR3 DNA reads TGTGCCAGCAGCCAAGGGGTATCAGGGGGCGGCTACGAGCAGTACTTC. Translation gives CASSQGVSGGGYEQYF.

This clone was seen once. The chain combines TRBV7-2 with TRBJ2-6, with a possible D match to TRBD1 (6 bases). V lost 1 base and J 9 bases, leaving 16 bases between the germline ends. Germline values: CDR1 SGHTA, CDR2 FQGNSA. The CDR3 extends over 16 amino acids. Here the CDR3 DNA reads TGTGCCAGCAGCTTAGATGGGTACAGGGCAAGCAACGTCCTGACTTTC. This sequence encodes CASSLDGYRASNVLTF.

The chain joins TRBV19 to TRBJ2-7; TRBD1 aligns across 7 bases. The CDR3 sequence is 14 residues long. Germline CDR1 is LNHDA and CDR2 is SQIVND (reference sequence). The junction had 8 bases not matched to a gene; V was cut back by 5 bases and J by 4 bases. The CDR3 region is CASSLQYRGYEQYF. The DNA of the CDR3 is TGTGCCAGTAGTCTGCAATACAGGGGTTACGAGCAGTACTTC.

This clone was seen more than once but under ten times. Written as DNA, the CDR3 is TGCGCCAGCAGCCCCGGGAGGGGACTAGCGGGATCGACGGGGAAGACCCAGTACTTC. Amino acids: CASSPGRGLAGSTGKTQYF. This chain joins TRBV5-1 and TRBJ2-5, with TRBD2 matching 13 bases. Germline assignment: CDR1 SGHRS and CDR2 YFSETQ. V gave up 4 bases and J gave up 6 bases; unmatched junction bases: 18. CDR3 size: 19 residues.

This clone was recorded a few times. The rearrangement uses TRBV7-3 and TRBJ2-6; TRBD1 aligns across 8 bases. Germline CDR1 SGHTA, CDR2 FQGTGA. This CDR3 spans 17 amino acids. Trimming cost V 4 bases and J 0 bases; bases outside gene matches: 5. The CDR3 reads CASSWQGASSGANVLTF. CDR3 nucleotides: TGTGCCAGCAGCTGGCAGGGGGCGAGCTCTGGGGCCAACGTCCTGACTTTC. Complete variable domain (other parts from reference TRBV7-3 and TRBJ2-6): GAGVSQTPSNKVTEKGKYVELRCDPISGHTALYWYRQSLGQGPEFLIYFQGTGAADDSGLPNDRFFAVRPEGSVSTLKIQRTERGDSAVYLCASSWQGASSGANVLTFGAGSRLTVL.

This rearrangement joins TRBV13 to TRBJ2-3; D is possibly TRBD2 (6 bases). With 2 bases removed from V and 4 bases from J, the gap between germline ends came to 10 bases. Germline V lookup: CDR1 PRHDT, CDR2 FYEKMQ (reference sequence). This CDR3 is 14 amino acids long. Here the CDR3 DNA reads TGTGCCAGCAGCTTAAACAGACTAGCAGATACGCAGTATTTT. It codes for CASSLNRLADTQYF.

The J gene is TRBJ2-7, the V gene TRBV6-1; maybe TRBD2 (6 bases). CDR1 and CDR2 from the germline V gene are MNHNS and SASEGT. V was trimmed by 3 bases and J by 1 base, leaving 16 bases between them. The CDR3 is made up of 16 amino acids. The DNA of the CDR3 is TGTGCCAGCAGTGATCCAGGAGGGACCTCTTCCTACGAGCAGTACTTC. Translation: CASSDPGGTSSYEQYF.

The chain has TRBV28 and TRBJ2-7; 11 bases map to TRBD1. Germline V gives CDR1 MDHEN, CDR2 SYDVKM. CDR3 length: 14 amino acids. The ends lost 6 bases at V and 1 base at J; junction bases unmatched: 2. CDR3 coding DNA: TGTGCCAGCAGCCGGGACAGGGGGTCCTACGAGCAGTACTTC. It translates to CASSRDRGSYEQYF. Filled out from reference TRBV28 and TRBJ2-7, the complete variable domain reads DVKVTQSSRYLVKRTGEKVFLECVQDMDHENMFWYRQDPGLGLRLIYFSYDVKMKEKGDIPEGYSVSREKKERFSLILESASTNQTSMYLCASSRDRGSYEQYFGPGTRLTVT.

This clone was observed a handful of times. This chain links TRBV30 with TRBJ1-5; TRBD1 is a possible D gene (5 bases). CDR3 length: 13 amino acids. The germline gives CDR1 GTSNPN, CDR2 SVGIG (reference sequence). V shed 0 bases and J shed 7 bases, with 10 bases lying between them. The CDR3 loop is CAWSVRWGQPQHF. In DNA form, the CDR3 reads TGTGCCTGGAGTGTTCGGTGGGGCCAGCCCCAGCATTTT. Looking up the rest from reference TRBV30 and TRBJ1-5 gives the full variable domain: SQTIHQWPATLVQPVGSPLSLECTVEGTSNPNLYWYRQAAGRGLQLLFYSVGIGQISSEVPQNLSASRPQDRQFILSSKKLLLSDSGFYLCAWSVRWGQPQHFGDGTRLSIL.

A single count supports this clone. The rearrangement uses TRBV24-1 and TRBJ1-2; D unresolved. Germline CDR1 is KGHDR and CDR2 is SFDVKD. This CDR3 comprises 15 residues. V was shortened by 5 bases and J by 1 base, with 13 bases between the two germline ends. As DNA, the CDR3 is TGTGCCACCAGTGGTTGGACGGAGGATAACTATGGCTACACCTTC. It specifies CATSGWTEDNYGYTF.

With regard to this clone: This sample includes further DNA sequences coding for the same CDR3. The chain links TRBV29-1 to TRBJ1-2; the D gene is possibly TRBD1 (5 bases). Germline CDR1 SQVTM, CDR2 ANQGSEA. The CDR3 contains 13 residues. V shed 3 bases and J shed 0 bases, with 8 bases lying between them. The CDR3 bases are TGCAGCGTTGAGACAGTTCCTAACTATGGCTACACCTTC. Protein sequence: CSVETVPNYGYTF.

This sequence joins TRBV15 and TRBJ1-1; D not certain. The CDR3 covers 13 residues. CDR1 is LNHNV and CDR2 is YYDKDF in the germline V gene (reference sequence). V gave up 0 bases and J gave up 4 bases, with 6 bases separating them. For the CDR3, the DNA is TGTGCCACCAGCAGAGAGATCGGCACTGAAGCTTTCTTT. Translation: CATSREIGTEAFF.

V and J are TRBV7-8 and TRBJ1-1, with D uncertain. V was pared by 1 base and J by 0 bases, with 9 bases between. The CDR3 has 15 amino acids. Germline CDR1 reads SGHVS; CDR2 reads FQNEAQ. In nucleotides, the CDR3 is TGTGCCAGCAGCTTAGGCTCCCAGGTGAACACTGAAGCTTTCTTT. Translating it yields CASSLGSQVNTEAFF.

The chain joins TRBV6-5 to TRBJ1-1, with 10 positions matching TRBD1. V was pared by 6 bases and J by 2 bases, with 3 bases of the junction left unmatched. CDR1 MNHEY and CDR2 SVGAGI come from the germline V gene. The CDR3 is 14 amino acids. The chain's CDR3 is CASSRDRGNTEAFF. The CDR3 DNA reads TGTGCCAGCAGCCGGGACAGGGGAAACACTGAAGCTTTCTTT.

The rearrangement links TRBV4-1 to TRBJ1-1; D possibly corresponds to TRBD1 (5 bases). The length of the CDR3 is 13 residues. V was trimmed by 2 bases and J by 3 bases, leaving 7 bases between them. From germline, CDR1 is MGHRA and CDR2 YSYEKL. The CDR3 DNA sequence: TGCGCCAGCAGCCAACAGGGTGACACTGAAGCTTTCTTT. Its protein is CASSQQGDTEAFF.

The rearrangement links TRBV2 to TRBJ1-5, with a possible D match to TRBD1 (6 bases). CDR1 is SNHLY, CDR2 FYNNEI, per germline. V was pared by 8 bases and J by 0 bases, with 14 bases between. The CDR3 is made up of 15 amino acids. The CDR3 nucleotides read TGTGCCAGCTCCCGGGGGGCCCCTAGCAATCAGCCCCAGCATTTT. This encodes CASSRGAPSNQPQHF.

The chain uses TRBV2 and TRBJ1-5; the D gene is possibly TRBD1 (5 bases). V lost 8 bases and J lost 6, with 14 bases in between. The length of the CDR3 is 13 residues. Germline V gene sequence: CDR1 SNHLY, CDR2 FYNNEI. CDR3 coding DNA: TGTGCCAGCCGACTCCAGGGCGGTCAGCCCCAGCATTTT. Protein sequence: CASRLQGGQPQHF.

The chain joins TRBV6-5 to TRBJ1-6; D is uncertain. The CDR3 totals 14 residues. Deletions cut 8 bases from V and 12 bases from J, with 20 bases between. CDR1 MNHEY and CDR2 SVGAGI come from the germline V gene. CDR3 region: CASLHPQEVRPLHF. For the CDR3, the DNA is TGTGCCAGCCTCCATCCCCAGGAGGTTCGACCCCTCCACTTT.